Listed below are T cell receptor beta chains from one sample, sequenced in a study of identical twins. TCRdb reprocessed the 5' RACE reads with MiXCR, giving one entry per CDR3 protein. Of approximately 690,000 distinct CDR3 sequences in the sample, roughly 6.2% were seen once. Sequenced sample: naive T cells sorted from blood. These TCRs come from a man aged 18 to 29 in good health. The CDR3 runs from the conserved cysteine through the conserved F or W. The D gene is left open where the match is weak. Only part of the rows carry a size: once, few, many, or a class if the clone is expanded.

cdr3_length: 12; v_call: TRBV7-9; j_call: TRBJ2-7; clone_size: -; d_call: -; cdr3_aa: CASSPTMAEQYF; cdr3_nt: TGTGCCAGCAGCCCTACGATGGCCGAGCAGTACTTC
cdr3_length: 18; v_call: TRBV6-1; j_call: TRBJ2-3; clone_size: many; d_call: TRBD1; cdr3_aa: CASSEAWGQGASTDTQYF; cdr3_nt: TGTGCCAGCAGTGAAGCTTGGGGGCAGGGGGCTTCTACAGATACGCAGTATTTT
cdr3_length: 15; v_call: TRBV11-2; j_call: TRBJ2-5; clone_size: -; d_call: -; cdr3_aa: CASRLGGGSQETQYF; cdr3_nt: TGTGCCAGCAGGCTGGGGGGTGGGTCCCAAGAGACCCAGTACTTC
cdr3_length: 16; v_call: TRBV5-1; j_call: TRBJ2-7; clone_size: many; d_call: -; cdr3_aa: CASSSPHLGSGYEQYF; cdr3_nt: TGCGCCAGCAGCTCACCCCATCTCGGTTCGGGCTACGAGCAGTACTTC
cdr3_length: 15; v_call: TRBV2; j_call: TRBJ2-3; clone_size: -; d_call: -; cdr3_aa: CASRESIIGPDTQYF; cdr3_nt: TGTGCCAGCAGGGAGAGCATAATAGGGCCAGATACGCAGTATTTT
cdr3_length: 13; v_call: TRBV19; j_call: TRBJ1-1; clone_size: -; d_call: -; cdr3_aa: CASNLAGITEAFF; cdr3_nt: TGTGCCAGTAATCTTGCAGGGATTACTGAAGCTTTCTTT
cdr3_length: 16; v_call: TRBV7-8; j_call: TRBJ2-1; clone_size: many; d_call: TRBD2; cdr3_aa: CASSSRVTSGSNEQFF; cdr3_nt: TGTGCCAGCAGCTCCCGGGTAACTAGCGGGAGCAATGAGCAGTTCTTC
cdr3_length: 15; v_call: TRBV5-5; j_call: TRBJ2-2; clone_size: many; d_call: TRBD1; cdr3_aa: CASSLAQGAPGELFF; cdr3_nt: TGTGCCAGCAGCTTGGCACAGGGGGCCCCCGGGGAGCTGTTTTTT
cdr3_length: 13; v_call: TRBV6-1; j_call: TRBJ1-1; clone_size: -; d_call: -; cdr3_aa: CASSPRAATEAFF; cdr3_nt: TGTGCCAGCAGTCCAAGGGCGGCCACTGAAGCTTTCTTT
cdr3_length: 14; v_call: TRBV5-1; j_call: TRBJ2-2; clone_size: -; d_call: TRBD2; cdr3_aa: CASSGTSVTGELFF; cdr3_nt: TGCGCCAGCTCCGGGACTAGCGTGACCGGGGAGCTGTTTTTT
cdr3_length: 15; v_call: TRBV28; j_call: TRBJ2-3; clone_size: many; d_call: -; cdr3_aa: CASSFPYLGGHTQYF; cdr3_nt: TGTGCCAGCAGTTTCCCCTATCTAGGGGGGCATACGCAGTATTTT
cdr3_length: 15; v_call: TRBV5-1; j_call: TRBJ1-1; clone_size: many; d_call: TRBD1; cdr3_aa: CASSRTGAPNTEAFF; cdr3_nt: TGCGCCAGCAGCAGGACAGGTGCCCCGAACACTGAAGCTTTCTTT
cdr3_length: 15; v_call: TRBV10-3; j_call: TRBJ2-1; clone_size: many; d_call: TRBD2; cdr3_aa: CAISEGLAGVNEQFF; cdr3_nt: TGTGCCATCAGCGAAGGACTAGCGGGAGTAAATGAGCAGTTCTTC
cdr3_length: 16; v_call: TRBV7-6; j_call: TRBJ2-2; clone_size: -; d_call: TRBD2; cdr3_aa: CASSFAGGLDTGELFF; cdr3_nt: TGTGCCAGCAGCTTCGCGGGAGGGCTTGACACCGGGGAGCTGTTTTTT
cdr3_length: 14; v_call: TRBV20-1; j_call: TRBJ2-2; clone_size: -; d_call: -; cdr3_aa: CSASGQSYTGELFF; cdr3_nt: TGCAGTGCTAGTGGACAGAGCTACACCGGGGAGCTGTTTTTT
cdr3_length: 14; v_call: TRBV14; j_call: TRBJ1-1; clone_size: few; d_call: -; cdr3_aa: CASSPTVGVAEAFF; cdr3_nt: TGTGCCAGCAGCCCGACCGTAGGAGTGGCTGAAGCTTTCTTT
cdr3_length: 16; v_call: TRBV4-3; j_call: TRBJ2-5; clone_size: few; d_call: TRBD2; cdr3_aa: CASSLEASGTKETQYF; cdr3_nt: TGCGCCAGCAGCCTGGAGGCTAGCGGTACCAAAGAGACCCAGTACTTC
cdr3_length: 11; v_call: TRBV20-1; j_call: TRBJ2-7; clone_size: -; d_call: -; cdr3_aa: CSARDRHEQYF; cdr3_nt: TGCAGTGCTAGAGATCGCCACGAGCAGTACTTC
cdr3_length: 15; v_call: TRBV20-1; j_call: TRBJ2-7; clone_size: few; d_call: TRBD1; cdr3_aa: CSAPNPLTGGSEQYF; cdr3_nt: TGCAGTGCCCCTAATCCCCTCACAGGGGGCAGCGAGCAGTACTTC
cdr3_length: 13; v_call: TRBV6-1; j_call: TRBJ2-1; clone_size: many; d_call: TRBD2; cdr3_aa: CASTGLVYNEQFF; cdr3_nt: TGTGCCAGCACCGGACTAGTCTACAATGAGCAGTTCTTC
cdr3_length: 17; v_call: TRBV6-1; j_call: TRBJ2-3; clone_size: many; d_call: TRBD2; cdr3_aa: CASRRGTSYTSTDTQYF; cdr3_nt: TGTGCCAGCAGACGCGGGACTAGCTATACTAGCACAGATACGCAGTATTTT
cdr3_length: 18; v_call: TRBV11-1; j_call: TRBJ2-3; clone_size: -; d_call: TRBD2; cdr3_aa: CASSRRKLAGGSTDTQYF; cdr3_nt: TGTGCCAGCAGCAGAAGGAAACTAGCGGGAGGAAGTACAGATACGCAGTATTTT
cdr3_length: 13; v_call: TRBV5-1; j_call: TRBJ2-2; clone_size: few; d_call: -; cdr3_aa: CASSLARPGELFF; cdr3_nt: TGCGCCAGCAGCTTGGCGCGGCCGGGGGAGCTGTTTTTT
cdr3_length: 14; v_call: TRBV10-3; j_call: TRBJ1-5; clone_size: many; d_call: -; cdr3_aa: CAISDGGPNQPQHF; cdr3_nt: TGTGCCATCAGTGACGGGGGGCCCAATCAGCCCCAGCATTTT
cdr3_length: 15; v_call: TRBV5-1; j_call: TRBJ2-4; clone_size: many; d_call: TRBD2; cdr3_aa: CASSFGAGAQNIQYF; cdr3_nt: TGCGCCAGCAGCTTCGGGGCGGGAGCCCAAAACATTCAGTACTTC
cdr3_length: 19; v_call: TRBV4-1; j_call: TRBJ2-2; clone_size: -; d_call: -; cdr3_aa: CASSPPGGYEQPNTGELFF; cdr3_nt: TGCGCCAGCAGCCCCCCGGGCGGATACGAACAGCCGAACACCGGGGAGCTGTTTTTT
cdr3_length: 11; v_call: TRBV5-1; j_call: TRBJ1-5; clone_size: many; d_call: -; cdr3_aa: CASRGDGAQHF; cdr3_nt: TGCGCCAGCCGCGGGGACGGGGCTCAGCATTTT
cdr3_length: 16; v_call: TRBV20-1; j_call: TRBJ2-1; clone_size: -; d_call: -; cdr3_aa: CSASGRGGGSYNEQFF; cdr3_nt: TGCAGTGCTAGCGGGAGAGGTGGGGGCTCCTACAATGAGCAGTTCTTC
cdr3_length: 15; v_call: TRBV10-3; j_call: TRBJ1-1; clone_size: many; d_call: TRBD1; cdr3_aa: CAISVPGGKDTEAFF; cdr3_nt: TGTGCCATCAGTGTCCCAGGGGGGAAAGACACTGAAGCTTTCTTT
cdr3_length: 15; v_call: TRBV20-1; j_call: TRBJ2-1; clone_size: many; d_call: -; cdr3_aa: CSASEGARGSYEQFF; cdr3_nt: TGCAGTGCTAGTGAGGGGGCTCGGGGGTCCTATGAGCAGTTCTTC
cdr3_length: 14; v_call: TRBV2; j_call: TRBJ2-3; clone_size: -; d_call: -; cdr3_aa: CAIAGQRFTDTQYF; cdr3_nt: TGTGCCATTGCGGGACAACGTTTCACAGATACGCAGTATTTT
cdr3_length: 11; v_call: TRBV7-9; j_call: TRBJ2-1; clone_size: few; d_call: TRBD1; cdr3_aa: CASSYDRDRAF; cdr3_nt: TGTGCCAGCAGCTACGACAGGGATCGAGCATTC
cdr3_length: 18; v_call: TRBV11-2; j_call: TRBJ2-2; clone_size: once; d_call: TRBD2; cdr3_aa: CASSTRGLAGALTGELFF; cdr3_nt: TGTGCCAGCAGCACCAGGGGTTTAGCGGGAGCCCTCACCGGGGAGCTGTTTTTT
cdr3_length: 13; v_call: TRBV29-1; j_call: TRBJ1-5; clone_size: many; d_call: -; cdr3_aa: CSVQDGSNQPQHF; cdr3_nt: TGCAGCGTTCAAGACGGTAGCAATCAGCCCCAGCATTTT
cdr3_length: 15; v_call: TRBV5-1; j_call: TRBJ2-5; clone_size: -; d_call: TRBD2; cdr3_aa: CASSPGPGGLETQYF; cdr3_nt: TGCGCCAGCAGCCCCGGCCCGGGAGGATTAGAGACCCAGTACTTC
cdr3_length: 14; v_call: TRBV28; j_call: TRBJ2-7; clone_size: many; d_call: TRBD1; cdr3_aa: CASRKTDRGHEQYF; cdr3_nt: TGTGCCAGCAGAAAGACTGACAGGGGCCACGAGCAGTACTTC
cdr3_length: 13; v_call: TRBV6-1; j_call: TRBJ1-2; clone_size: -; d_call: TRBD1; cdr3_aa: CAGRAPGQGVYTF; cdr3_nt: TGTGCCGGCCGGGCACCGGGACAGGGAGTCTACACCTTC
cdr3_length: 15; v_call: TRBV5-5; j_call: TRBJ1-1; clone_size: many; d_call: -; cdr3_aa: CASSREVRNRAEAFF; cdr3_nt: TGTGCCAGCAGCCGAGAGGTCCGGAACCGCGCTGAAGCTTTCTTT
cdr3_length: 16; v_call: TRBV5-1; j_call: TRBJ2-7; clone_size: many; d_call: -; cdr3_aa: CASSLERTPYTYEQYF; cdr3_nt: TGCGCCAGCAGCTTGGAAAGGACCCCATACACCTACGAGCAGTACTTC
cdr3_length: 15; v_call: TRBV29-1; j_call: TRBJ2-1; clone_size: many; d_call: -; cdr3_aa: CSVLKGGGVIYEQFF; cdr3_nt: TGCAGCGTTCTCAAGGGGGGAGGAGTGATCTATGAGCAGTTCTTC
cdr3_length: 19; v_call: TRBV27; j_call: TRBJ2-3; clone_size: many; d_call: TRBD2; cdr3_aa: CASSLWGIGLAQSTDTQYF; cdr3_nt: TGTGCCAGCAGTTTATGGGGAATAGGACTAGCACAAAGCACAGATACGCAGTATTTT
cdr3_length: 16; v_call: TRBV5-1; j_call: TRBJ2-3; clone_size: many; d_call: TRBD2; cdr3_aa: CASSLGLAVSTDTQYF; cdr3_nt: TGCGCCAGCAGCTTGGGTCTAGCGGTCAGCACAGATACGCAGTATTTT
cdr3_length: 15; v_call: TRBV7-9; j_call: TRBJ2-2; clone_size: few; d_call: -; cdr3_aa: CATAPGRENTGELFF; cdr3_nt: TGTGCCACCGCCCCCGGGAGAGAGAACACCGGGGAGCTGTTTTTT
cdr3_length: 13; v_call: TRBV11-2; j_call: TRBJ2-1; clone_size: -; d_call: -; cdr3_aa: CASTRPGLKEQFF; cdr3_nt: TGTGCCAGCACTAGACCGGGCCTAAAAGAGCAGTTCTTC
cdr3_length: 16; v_call: TRBV28; j_call: TRBJ1-4; clone_size: few; d_call: TRBD1; cdr3_aa: CASSSARTGLYEKLFF; cdr3_nt: TGTGCCAGCAGTTCCGCCCGGACAGGCCTCTATGAAAAACTGTTTTTT
cdr3_length: 16; v_call: TRBV27; j_call: TRBJ2-5; clone_size: once; d_call: -; cdr3_aa: CASSLSRQARGQTQYF; cdr3_nt: TGTGCCAGCAGTTTATCGAGGCAGGCCCGAGGGCAGACCCAGTACTTC
cdr3_length: 14; v_call: TRBV12-3/TRBV12-4; j_call: TRBJ1-5; clone_size: -; d_call: TRBD1; cdr3_aa: CASSLGGQGQPQHF; cdr3_nt: TGTGCCAGCAGCCTAGGGGGCCAGGGTCAGCCCCAGCATTTT
cdr3_length: 16; v_call: TRBV6-5; j_call: TRBJ2-2; clone_size: -; d_call: -; cdr3_aa: CASSYSTGQYTGELFF; cdr3_nt: TGTGCCAGCAGTTACTCAACTGGACAGTACACCGGGGAGCTGTTTTTT
cdr3_length: 16; v_call: TRBV4-1; j_call: TRBJ1-5; clone_size: many; d_call: TRBD1; cdr3_aa: CASSQDGTGKDQPQHF; cdr3_nt: TGCGCCAGCAGCCAAGATGGGACAGGGAAGGATCAGCCCCAGCATTTT
cdr3_length: 12; v_call: TRBV7-6; j_call: TRBJ2-5; clone_size: many; d_call: -; cdr3_aa: CASSLVMETQYF; cdr3_nt: TGTGCCAGCAGCTTAGTTATGGAGACCCAGTACTTC